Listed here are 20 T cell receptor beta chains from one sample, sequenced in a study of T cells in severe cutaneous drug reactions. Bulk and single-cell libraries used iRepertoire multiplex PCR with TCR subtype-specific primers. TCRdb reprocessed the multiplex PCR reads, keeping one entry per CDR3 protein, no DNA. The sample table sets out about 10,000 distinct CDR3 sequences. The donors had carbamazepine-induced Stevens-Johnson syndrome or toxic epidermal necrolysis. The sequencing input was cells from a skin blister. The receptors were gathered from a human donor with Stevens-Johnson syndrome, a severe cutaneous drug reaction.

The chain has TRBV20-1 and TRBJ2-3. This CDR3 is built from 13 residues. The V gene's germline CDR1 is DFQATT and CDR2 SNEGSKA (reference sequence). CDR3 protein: CSAKVDSRHTQYF.

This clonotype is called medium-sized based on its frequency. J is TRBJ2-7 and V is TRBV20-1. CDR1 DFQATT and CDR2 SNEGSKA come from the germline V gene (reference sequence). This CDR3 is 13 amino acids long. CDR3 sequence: CSAMAGDSYEQYF.

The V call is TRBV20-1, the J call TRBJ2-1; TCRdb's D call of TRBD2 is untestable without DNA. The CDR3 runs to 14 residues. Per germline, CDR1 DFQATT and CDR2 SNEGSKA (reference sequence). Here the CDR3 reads CSALTSGRGNEQFF.

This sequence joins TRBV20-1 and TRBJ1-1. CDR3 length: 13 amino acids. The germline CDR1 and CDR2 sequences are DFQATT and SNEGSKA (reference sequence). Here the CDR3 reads CSASLGYSTEAFF.

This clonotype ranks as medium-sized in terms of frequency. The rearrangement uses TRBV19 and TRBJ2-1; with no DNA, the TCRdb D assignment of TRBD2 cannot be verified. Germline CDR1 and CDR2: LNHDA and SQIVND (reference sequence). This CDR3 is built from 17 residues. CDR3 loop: CASSSLAGGSSYNEQFF.

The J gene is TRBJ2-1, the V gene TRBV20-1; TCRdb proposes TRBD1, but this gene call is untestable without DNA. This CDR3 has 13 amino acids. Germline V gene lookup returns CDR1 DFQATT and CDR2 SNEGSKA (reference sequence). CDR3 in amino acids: CSAIGGSHNEQFF.

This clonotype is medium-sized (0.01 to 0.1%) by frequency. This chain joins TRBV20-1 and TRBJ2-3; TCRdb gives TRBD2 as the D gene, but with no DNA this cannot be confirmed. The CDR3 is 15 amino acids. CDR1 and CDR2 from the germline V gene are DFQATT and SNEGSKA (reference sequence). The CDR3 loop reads CSATPLAGNHDTQYF.

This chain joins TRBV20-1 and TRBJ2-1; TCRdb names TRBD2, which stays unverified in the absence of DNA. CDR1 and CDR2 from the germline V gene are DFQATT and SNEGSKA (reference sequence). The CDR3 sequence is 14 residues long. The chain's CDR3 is CSAPRTGLSNEQFF.

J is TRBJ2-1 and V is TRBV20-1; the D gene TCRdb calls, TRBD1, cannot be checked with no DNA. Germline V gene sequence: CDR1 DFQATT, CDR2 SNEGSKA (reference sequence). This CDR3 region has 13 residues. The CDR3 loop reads CSASGTGSNEQFF.

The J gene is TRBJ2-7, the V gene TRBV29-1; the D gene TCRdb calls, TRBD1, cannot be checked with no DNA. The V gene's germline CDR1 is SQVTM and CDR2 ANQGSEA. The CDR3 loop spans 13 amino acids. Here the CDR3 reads CSMWTGGSYEQYF.

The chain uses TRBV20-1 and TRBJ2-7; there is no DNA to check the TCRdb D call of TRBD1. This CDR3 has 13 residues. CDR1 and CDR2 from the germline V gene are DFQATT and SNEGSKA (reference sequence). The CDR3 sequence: CSASPVEIYEQYF.

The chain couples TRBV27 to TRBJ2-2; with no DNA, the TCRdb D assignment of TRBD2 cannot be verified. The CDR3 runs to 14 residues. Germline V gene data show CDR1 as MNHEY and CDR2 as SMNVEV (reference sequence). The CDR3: CASSRDSGTGELFF.

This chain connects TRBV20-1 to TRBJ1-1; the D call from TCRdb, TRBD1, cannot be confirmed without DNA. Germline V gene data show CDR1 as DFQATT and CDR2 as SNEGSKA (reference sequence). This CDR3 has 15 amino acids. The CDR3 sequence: CSARKGQGVNTEAFF.

The CDR3 region is CSAITSGQYNDQFF. The chain is built from TRBV20-1 and TRBJ2-1; TCRdb reports TRBD2, a call that lacks DNA to check it against. Germline CDR1 and CDR2: DFQATT and SNEGSKA (reference sequence). This CDR3 spans 14 amino acids.

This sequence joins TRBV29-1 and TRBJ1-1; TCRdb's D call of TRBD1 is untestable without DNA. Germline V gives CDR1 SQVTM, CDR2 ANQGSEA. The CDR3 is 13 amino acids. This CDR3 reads CSVLPGGRTEAFF.

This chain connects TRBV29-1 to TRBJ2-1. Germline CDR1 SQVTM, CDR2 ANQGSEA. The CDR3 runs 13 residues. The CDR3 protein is CSSKDGDNNEQFF.

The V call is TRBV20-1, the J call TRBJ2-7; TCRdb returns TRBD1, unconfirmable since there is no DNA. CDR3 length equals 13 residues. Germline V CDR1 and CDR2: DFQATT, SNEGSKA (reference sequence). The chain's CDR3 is CSASEGLGGEQYF.

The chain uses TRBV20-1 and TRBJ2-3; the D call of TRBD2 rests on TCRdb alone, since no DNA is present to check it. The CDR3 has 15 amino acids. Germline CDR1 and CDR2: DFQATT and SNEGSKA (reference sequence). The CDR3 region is CSAREPLRRENTQYF.

The CDR3 reads CSAGGKGTNSNQPQHF. V usage is TRBV20-1 and J usage is TRBJ1-5; TCRdb indicates TRBD1, and absent DNA this call remains unverified. The germline gives CDR1 DFQATT, CDR2 SNEGSKA (reference sequence). This CDR3 spans 16 amino acids.

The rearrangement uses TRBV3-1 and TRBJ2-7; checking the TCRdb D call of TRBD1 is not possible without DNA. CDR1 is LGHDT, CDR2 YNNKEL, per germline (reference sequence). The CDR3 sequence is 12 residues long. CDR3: CASGDSLYEQYF.